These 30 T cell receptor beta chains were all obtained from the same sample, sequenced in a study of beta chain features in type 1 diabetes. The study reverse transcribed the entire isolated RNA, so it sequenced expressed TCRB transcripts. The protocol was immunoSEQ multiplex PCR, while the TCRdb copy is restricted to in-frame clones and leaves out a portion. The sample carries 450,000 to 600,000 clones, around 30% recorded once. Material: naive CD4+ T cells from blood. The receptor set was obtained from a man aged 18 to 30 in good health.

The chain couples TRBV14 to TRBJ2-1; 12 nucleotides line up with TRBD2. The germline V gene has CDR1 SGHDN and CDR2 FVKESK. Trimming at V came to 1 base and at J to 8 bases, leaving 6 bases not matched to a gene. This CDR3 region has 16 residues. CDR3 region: CASSQVKTSGSDEQFF. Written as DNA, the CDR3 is TGTGCCAGCAGCCAAGTAAAGACTAGCGGGAGCGATGAGCAGTTCTTC.

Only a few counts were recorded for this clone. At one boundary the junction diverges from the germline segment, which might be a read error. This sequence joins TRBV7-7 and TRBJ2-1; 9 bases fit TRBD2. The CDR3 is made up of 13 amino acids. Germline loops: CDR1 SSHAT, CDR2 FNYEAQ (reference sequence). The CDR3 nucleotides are TGTGCTAGCAGCTTAGAGCGGGGGGCTGAGCAGTTCTTC. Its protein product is CASSLERGAEQFF.

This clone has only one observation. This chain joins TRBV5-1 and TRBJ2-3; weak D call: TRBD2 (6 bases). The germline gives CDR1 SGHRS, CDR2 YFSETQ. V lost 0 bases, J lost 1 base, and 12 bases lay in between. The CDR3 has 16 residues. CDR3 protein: CASSLVSPSGTDTQYF. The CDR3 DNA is TGCGCCAGCAGCTTGGTCTCGCCTAGCGGCACAGATACGCAGTATTTT.

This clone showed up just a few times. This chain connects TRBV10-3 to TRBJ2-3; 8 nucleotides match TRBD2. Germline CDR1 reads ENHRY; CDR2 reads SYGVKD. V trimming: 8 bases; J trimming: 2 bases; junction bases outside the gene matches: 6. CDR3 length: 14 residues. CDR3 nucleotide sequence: TGTGCCATCCCCCCGGGGGGGAACACAGATACGCAGTATTTT. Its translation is CAIPPGGNTDTQYF.

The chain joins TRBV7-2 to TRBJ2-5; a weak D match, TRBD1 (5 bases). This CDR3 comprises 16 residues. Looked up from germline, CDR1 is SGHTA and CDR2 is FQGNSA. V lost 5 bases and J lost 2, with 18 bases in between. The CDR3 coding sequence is TGTGCCAGCAGCCCGACCGGTTTTAGGGGACAAGAGACCCAGTACTTC. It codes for CASSPTGFRGQETQYF.

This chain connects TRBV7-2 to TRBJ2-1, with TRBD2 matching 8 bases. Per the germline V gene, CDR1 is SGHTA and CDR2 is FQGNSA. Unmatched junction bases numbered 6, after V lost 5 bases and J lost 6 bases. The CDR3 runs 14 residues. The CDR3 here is CASSLWTSSNEQFF. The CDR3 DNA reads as TGTGCCAGCAGCCTCTGGACTAGCAGCAATGAGCAGTTCTTC. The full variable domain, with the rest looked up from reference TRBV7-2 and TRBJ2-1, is GAGVSQSPSNKVTEKGKDVELRCDPISGHTALYWYRQSLGQGLEFLIYFQGNSAPDKSGLPSDRFSAERTGGSVSTLTIQRTQQEDSAVYLCASSLWTSSNEQFFGPGTRLTVL.

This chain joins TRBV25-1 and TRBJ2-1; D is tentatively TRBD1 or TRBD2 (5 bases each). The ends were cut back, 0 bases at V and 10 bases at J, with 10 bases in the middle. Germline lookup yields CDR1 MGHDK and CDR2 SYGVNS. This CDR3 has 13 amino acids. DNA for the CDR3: TGTGCCAGCAGTGAATATGGGAGACAGGAGCAGTTCTTC. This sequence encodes CASSEYGRQEQFF.

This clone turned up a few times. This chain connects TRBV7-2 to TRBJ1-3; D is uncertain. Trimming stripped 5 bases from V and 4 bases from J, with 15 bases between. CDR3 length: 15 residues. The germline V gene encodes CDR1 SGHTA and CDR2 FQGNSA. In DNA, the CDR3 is TGTGCCAGCAGCCCTCAGGTTCGGGAAGGAAACACCATATATTTT. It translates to CASSPQVREGNTIYF.

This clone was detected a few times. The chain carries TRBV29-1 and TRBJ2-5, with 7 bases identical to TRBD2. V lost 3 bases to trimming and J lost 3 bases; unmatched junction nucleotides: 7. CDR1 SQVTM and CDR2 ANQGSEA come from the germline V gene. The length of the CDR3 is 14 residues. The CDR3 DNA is TGCAGCGTTGAGGGTCTAGCGGATGAAGAGACCCAGTACTTC. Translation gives CSVEGLADEETQYF.

CDR3 coding DNA: TGCGCCAGCAGCCGAGATCTAGCGGGGTCCTACGAGCAGTACTTC. As protein: CASSRDLAGSYEQYF. The V call is TRBV4-3, the J call TRBJ2-7, with 9 bases identical to TRBD2. The CDR3 consists of 15 residues. Germline values: CDR1 LGHNA, CDR2 YSLEER. The V segment lost 4 bases and the J segment 1 base; nucleotides outside the gene matches: 5.

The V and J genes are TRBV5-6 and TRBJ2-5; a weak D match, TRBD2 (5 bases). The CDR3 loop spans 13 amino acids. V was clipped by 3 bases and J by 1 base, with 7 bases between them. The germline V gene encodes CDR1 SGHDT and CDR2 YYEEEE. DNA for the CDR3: TGTGCCAGCAGCTCTGCGGGCCAAGAGACCCAGTACTTC. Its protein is CASSSAGQETQYF.

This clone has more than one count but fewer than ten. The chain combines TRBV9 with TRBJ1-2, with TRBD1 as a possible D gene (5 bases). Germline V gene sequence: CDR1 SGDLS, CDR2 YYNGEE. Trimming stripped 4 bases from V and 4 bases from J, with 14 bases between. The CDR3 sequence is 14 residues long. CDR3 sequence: CASSRDGGGYGYTF. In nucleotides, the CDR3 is TGTGCCAGCAGCCGGGACGGAGGAGGCTATGGCTACACCTTC. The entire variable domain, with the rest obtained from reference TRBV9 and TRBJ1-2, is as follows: DSGVTQTPKHLITATGQRVTLRCSPRSGDLSVYWYQQSLDQGLQFLIQYYNGEERAKGNILERFSAQQFPDLHSELNLSSLELGDSALYFCASSRDGGGYGYTFGSGTRLTVV.

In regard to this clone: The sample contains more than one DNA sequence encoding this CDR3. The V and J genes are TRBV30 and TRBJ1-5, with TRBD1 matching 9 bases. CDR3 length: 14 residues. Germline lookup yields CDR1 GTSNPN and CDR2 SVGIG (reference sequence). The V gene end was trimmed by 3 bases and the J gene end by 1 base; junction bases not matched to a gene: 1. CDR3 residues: CAWRGTGSNQPQHF. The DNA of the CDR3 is TGTGCCTGGAGAGGGACAGGGAGCAATCAGCCCCAGCATTTT.

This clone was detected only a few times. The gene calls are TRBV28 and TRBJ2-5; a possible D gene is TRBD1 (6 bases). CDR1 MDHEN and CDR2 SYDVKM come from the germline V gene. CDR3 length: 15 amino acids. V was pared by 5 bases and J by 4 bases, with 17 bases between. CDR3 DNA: TGTGCCAGCAGTCTTACACAGGGAAACACAGAGACCCAGTACTTC. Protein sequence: CASSLTQGNTETQYF.

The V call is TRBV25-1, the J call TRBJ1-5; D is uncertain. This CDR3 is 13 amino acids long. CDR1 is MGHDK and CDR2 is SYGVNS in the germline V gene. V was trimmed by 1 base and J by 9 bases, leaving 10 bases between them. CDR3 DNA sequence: TGTGCCAGCAGTGAATTCGGGCGCTGGCCCCAGCATTTT. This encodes CASSEFGRWPQHF.

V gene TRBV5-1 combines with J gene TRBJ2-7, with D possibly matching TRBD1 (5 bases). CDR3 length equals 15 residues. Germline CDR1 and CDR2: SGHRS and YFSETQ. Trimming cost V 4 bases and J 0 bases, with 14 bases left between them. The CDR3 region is CASSPLGHSSYEQYF. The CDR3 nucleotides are TGCGCCAGCAGCCCATTAGGACATAGCTCCTACGAGCAGTACTTC.

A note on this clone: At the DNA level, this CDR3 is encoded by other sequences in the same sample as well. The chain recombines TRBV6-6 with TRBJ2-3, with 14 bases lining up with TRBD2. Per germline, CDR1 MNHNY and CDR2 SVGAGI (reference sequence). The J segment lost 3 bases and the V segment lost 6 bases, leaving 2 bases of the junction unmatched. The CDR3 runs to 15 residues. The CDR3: CASRGTSGSTDTQYF. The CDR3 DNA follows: TGTGCCAGCAGAGGGACTAGCGGGAGTACAGATACGCAGTATTTT.

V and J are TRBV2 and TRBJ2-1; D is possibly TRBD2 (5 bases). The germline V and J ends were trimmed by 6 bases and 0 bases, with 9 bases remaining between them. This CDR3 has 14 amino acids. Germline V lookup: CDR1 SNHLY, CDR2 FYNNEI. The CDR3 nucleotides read TGTGCCAGCAGCGGGGATGGCTCCTACAATGAGCAGTTCTTC. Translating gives CASSGDGSYNEQFF.

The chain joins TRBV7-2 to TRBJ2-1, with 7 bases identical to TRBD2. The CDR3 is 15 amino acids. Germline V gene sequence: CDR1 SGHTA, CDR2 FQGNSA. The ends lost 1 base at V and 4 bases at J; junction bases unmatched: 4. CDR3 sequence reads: CASSLVVGGYNEQFF. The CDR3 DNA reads TGTGCCAGCAGCTTAGTGGTGGGAGGGTACAATGAGCAGTTCTTC.

The CDR3 reads CASTERTSGAETQYF. CDR3 bases: TGTGCCAGCACCGAAAGGACTAGCGGGGCAGAGACCCAGTACTTC. The V call is TRBV7-2, the J call TRBJ2-5; 12 positions agree with TRBD2. V shed 7 bases, J shed 4 bases, and the junction held 7 bases outside the gene matches. The CDR3 length is 15 residues. CDR1 and CDR2 from the germline V gene are SGHTA and FQGNSA.

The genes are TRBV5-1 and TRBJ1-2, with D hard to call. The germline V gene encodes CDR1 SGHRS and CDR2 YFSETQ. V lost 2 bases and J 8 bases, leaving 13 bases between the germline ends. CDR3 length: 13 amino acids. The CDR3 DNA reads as TGCGCCAGCAGCTTTTATGACATGTTCGGCTACACCTTC. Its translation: CASSFYDMFGYTF.

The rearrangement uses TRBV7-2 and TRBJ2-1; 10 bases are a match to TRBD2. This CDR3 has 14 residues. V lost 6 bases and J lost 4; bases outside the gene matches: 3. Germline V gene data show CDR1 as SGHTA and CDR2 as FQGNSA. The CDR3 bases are TGTGCCAGCAGTGCTAGCGGGGGATACAATGAGCAGTTCTTC. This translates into CASSASGGYNEQFF.

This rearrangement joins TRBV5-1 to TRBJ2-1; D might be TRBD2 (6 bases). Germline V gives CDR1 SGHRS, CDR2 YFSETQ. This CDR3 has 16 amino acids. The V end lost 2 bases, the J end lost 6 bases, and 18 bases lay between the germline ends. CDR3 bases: TGCGCCAGCAGCTTCCTCGGGGGAGCGTGGTCCAATGAGCAGTTCTTC. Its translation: CASSFLGGAWSNEQFF.

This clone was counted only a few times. The CDR3 DNA reads as TGTGCCAGCAGCTTAGGGGGGGGCAATCAGCCCCAGCATTTT. Translating gives CASSLGGGNQPQHF. The rearrangement joins TRBV7-2 to TRBJ1-5, with a possible D match to TRBD1 (5 bases). Trimming shortened V by 1 base and J by 2 bases, and 6 bases separated the two germline ends. CDR3 length: 14 residues. Germline CDR1 and CDR2: SGHTA and FQGNSA.

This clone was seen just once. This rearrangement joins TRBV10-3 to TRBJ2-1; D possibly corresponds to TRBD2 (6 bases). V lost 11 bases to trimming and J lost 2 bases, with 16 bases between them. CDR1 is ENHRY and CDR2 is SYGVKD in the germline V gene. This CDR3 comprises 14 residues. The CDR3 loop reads CASESGLTYNEQFF. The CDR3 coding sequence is TGTGCCTCGGAGAGCGGACTAACCTACAATGAGCAGTTCTTC.

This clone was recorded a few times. The CDR3 protein is CAWSRSDRGYEQYF. In DNA, the CDR3 is TGTGCCTGGAGTAGGAGTGACAGGGGGTACGAGCAGTACTTC. The chain has TRBV30 and TRBJ2-7; 9 nucleotides match TRBD1. The length of the CDR3 is 14 residues. V gave up 2 bases and J gave up 4 bases; unmatched junction bases: 6. Germline assignment: CDR1 GTSNPN and CDR2 SVGIG (reference sequence).

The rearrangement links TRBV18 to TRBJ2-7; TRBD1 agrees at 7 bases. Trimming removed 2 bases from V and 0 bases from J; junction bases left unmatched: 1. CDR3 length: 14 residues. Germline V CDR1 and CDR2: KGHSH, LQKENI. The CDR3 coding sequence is TGTGCCAGCTCACCAGACAGGGCCTCCTACGAGCAGTACTTC. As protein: CASSPDRASYEQYF.

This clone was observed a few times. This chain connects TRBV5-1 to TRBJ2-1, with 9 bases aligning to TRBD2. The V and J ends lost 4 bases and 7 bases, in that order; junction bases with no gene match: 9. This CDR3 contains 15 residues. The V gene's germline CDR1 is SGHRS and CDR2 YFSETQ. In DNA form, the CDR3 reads TGCGCCAGCAGCCCCGGACTAGCGCGTCGTAATGAGCAGTTCTTC. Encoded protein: CASSPGLARRNEQFF.

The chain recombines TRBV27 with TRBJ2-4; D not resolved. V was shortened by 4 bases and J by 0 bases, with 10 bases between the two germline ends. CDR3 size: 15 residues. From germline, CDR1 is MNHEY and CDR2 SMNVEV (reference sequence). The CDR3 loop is CASSSGAVAKNIQYF. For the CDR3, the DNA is TGTGCCAGCAGTTCGGGCGCCGTAGCCAAAAACATTCAGTACTTC.

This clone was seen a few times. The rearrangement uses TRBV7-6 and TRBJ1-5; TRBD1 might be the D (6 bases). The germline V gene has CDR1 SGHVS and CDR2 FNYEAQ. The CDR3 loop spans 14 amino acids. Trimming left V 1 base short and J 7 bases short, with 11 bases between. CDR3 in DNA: TGTGCCAGCAGCTTAGTGGGGGGGGCGCAGCCCCAGCATTTT. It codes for CASSLVGGAQPQHF.